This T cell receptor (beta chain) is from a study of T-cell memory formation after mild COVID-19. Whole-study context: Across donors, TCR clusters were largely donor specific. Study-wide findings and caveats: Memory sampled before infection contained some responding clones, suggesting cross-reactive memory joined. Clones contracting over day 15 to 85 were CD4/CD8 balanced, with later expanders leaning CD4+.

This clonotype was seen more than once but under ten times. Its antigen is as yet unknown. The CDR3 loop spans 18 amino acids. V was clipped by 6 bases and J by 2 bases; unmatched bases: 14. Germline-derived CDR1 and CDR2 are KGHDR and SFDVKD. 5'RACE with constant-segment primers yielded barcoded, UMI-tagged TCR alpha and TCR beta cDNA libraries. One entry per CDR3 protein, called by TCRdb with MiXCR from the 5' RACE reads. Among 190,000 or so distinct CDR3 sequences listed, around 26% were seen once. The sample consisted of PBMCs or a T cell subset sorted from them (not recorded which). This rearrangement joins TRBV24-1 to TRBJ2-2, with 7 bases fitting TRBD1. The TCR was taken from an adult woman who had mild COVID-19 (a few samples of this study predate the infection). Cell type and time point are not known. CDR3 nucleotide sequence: TGTGCCACCAGTCAACACAGGGGCCGTTCAACCAACACCGGGGAGCTGTTTTTT. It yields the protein CATSQHRGRSTNTGELFF.